The T cell receptor beta chain under discussion was sequenced for a study of blood T cell repertoires in COVID-19. The overall study: The United States, Italy and Spain were the sources of the acute and convalescent COVID-19 samples. In each case, the material was cDNA or gDNA derived from T cells, B-cell-depleted T cells, or PBMCs.

The V segment lost 1 base and the J segment 0 bases; nucleotides outside the gene matches: 4. CDR1 is MNHEY, CDR2 SMNVEV, per germline (reference sequence). The CDR3 covers 16 residues. Authors' methods: Cell counts per sample came from amplifying reference gene primers. Only in-frame clones appear in the TCRdb table, and some are missing; sequencing was by immunoSEQ multiplex PCR. V and J calls plus clone size are reproduced from that table; the DNA served to infer D and trimming. This sample has 150,000 to 200,000 clones, with approximately 85% found just once. The receptor was isolated from a man aged 55-75 years with acute or convalescent COVID-19. The V and J genes are TRBV27 and TRBJ2-3, with 7 bases that match TRBD2. The source material was peripheral blood. The CDR3 bases are TGTGCCAGCAGTTTATATCCGGGGGGAAGCACAGATACGCAGTATTTT. It yields the protein CASSLYPGGSTDTQYF.